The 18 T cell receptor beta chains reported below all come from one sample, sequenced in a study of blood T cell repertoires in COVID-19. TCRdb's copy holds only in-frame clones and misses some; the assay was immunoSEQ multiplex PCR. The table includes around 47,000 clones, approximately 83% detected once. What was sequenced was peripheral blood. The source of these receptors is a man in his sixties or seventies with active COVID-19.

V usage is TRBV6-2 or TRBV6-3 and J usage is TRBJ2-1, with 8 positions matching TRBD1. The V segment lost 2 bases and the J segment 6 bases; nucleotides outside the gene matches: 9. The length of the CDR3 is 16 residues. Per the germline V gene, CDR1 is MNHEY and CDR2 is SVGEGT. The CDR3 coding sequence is TGTGCCAGCAGTTACCCCCGGAACAGGGGGAGCAATGAGCAGTTCTTC. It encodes CASSYPRNRGSNEQFF.

CDR3 sequence (DNA): TGTGCCAGCAGCCCGCGGACTGCTGGGGCCAACGTCCTGACTTTC. Translated, it gives CASSPRTAGANVLTF. The chain recombines TRBV7-8 with TRBJ2-6, with D possibly matching TRBD2 (5 bases). Per the germline V gene, CDR1 is SGHVS and CDR2 is FQNEAQ. This CDR3 is 15 amino acids long. The ends were cut back, 5 bases at V and 2 bases at J, with 10 bases in the middle.

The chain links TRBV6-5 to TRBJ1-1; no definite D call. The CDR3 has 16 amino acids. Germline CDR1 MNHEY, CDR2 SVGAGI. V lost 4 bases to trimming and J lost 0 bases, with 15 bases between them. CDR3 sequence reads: CASSLGGLGMNTEAFF. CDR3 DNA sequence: TGTGCCAGCAGTTTAGGAGGGCTAGGCATGAACACTGAAGCTTTCTTT.

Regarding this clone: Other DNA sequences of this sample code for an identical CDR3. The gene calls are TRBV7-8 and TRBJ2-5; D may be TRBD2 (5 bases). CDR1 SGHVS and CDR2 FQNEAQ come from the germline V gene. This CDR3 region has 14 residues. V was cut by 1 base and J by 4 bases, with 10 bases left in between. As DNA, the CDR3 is TGTGCCAGCAGCTTAGAAGGAAGCGGAGAGACCCAGTACTTC. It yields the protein CASSLEGSGETQYF.

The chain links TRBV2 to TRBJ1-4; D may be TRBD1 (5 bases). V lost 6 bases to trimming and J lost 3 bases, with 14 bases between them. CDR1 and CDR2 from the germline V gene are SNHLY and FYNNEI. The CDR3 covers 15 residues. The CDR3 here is CASRSRGGSNEKLFF. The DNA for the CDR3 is TGTGCCAGCAGGTCCCGGGGGGGTTCTAATGAAAAACTGTTTTTT.

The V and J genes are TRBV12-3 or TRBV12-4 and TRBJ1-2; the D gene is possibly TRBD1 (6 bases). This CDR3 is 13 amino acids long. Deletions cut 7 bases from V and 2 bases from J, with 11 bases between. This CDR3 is CASTQDRNYGYTF. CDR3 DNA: TGTGCCAGCACCCAGGACAGAAACTATGGCTACACCTTC.

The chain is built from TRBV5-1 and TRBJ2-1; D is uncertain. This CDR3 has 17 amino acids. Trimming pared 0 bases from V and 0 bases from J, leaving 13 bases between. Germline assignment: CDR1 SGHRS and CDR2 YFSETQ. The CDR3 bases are TGCGCCAGCAGCTTGGGAGGTTCCGACCCCTCCTACAATGAGCAGTTCTTC. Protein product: CASSLGGSDPSYNEQFF.

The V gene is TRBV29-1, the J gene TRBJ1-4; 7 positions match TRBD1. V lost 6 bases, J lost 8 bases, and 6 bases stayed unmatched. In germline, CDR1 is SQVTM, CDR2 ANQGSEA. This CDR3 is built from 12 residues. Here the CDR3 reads CSVTTGYEKLFF. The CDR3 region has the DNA TGCAGCGTGACGACAGGGTACGAAAAACTGTTTTTT.

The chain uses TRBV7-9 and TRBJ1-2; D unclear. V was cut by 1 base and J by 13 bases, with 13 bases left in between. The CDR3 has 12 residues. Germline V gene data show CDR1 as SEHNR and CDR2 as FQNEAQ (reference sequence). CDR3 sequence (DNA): TGTGCCAGCAGCTTAGGGAGACCACGGGTCACCTTC. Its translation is CASSLGRPRVTF.

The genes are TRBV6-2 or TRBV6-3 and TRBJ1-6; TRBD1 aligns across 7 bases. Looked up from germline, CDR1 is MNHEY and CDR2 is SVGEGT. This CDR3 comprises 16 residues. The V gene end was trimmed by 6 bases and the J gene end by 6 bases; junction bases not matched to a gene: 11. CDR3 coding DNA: TGTGCCAGCAGCCACCGAAGGGGGCCGACTAATTCACCCCTCCACTTT. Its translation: CASSHRRGPTNSPLHF.

The CDR3 here is CASSMGTGAFQGHGYTF. Written as DNA, the CDR3 is TGTGCCAGTAGTATGGGGACAGGGGCTTTCCAAGGCCATGGCTACACCTTC. J is TRBJ1-2 and V is TRBV19; 10 bases map to TRBD1. Germline V gene sequence: CDR1 LNHDA, CDR2 SQIVND (reference sequence). The CDR3 totals 17 residues. After removal of 3 bases from V and 6 bases from J, the junction contained 13 bases not matched to a gene.

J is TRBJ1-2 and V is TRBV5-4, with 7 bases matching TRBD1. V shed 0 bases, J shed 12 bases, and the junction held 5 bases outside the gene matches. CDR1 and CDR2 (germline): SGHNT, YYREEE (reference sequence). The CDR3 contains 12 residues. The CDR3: CASSLAGTVNTF. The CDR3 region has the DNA TGTGCCAGCAGCTTGGCCGGGACAGTTAACACCTTC.

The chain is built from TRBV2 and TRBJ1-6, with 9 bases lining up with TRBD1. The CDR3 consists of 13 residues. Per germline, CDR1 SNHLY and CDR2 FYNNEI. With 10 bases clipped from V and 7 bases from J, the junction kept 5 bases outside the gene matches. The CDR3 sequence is CATQDRGNSPLHF. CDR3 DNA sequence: TGTGCCACCCAGGACAGGGGCAATTCACCCCTCCACTTT.

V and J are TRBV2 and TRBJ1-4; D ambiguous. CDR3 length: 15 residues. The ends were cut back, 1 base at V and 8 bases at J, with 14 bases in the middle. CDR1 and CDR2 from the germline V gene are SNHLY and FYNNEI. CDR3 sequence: CASSEVFSPLEKLFF. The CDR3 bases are TGTGCCAGCAGTGAAGTCTTTTCCCCTCTCGAAAAACTGTTTTTT.

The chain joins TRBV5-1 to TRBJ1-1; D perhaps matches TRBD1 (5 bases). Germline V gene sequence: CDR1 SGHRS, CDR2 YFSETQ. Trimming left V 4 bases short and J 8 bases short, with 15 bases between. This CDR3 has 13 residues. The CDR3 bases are TGCGCCAGCAGCCGATACGTTCAGGGAGAAGCTTTCTTT. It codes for CASSRYVQGEAFF.

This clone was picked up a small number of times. In DNA form, the CDR3 reads TGTGCCTCCAAGGGGGGGACAGGGATGGGGAATCAGCCCCAGCATTTT. It codes for CASKGGTGMGNQPQHF. The genes are TRBV10-3 and TRBJ1-5; 9 bases match TRBD1. Trimming at V came to 11 bases and at J to 4 bases, leaving 15 bases not matched to a gene. Germline CDR1 is ENHRY and CDR2 is SYGVKD. The CDR3 runs to 16 residues.

The CDR3 coding sequence is TGCGCCAGACCCCGGGACAGAGTCTCTGGGGCCAACGTCCTGACTTTC. This translates into CARPRDRVSGANVLTF. J is TRBJ2-6 and V is TRBV10-1; 7 bases line up with TRBD1. Trimming at V came to 9 bases and at J to 0 bases, leaving 8 bases not matched to a gene. The V gene's germline CDR1 is WNHNN and CDR2 SYGVQD (reference sequence). The CDR3 covers 16 residues.

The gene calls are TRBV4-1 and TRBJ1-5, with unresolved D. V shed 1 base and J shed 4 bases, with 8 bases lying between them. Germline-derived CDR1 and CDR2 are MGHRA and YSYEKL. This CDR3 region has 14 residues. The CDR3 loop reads CASSQGFINQPQHF. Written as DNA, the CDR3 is TGCGCCAGCAGCCAAGGTTTCATTAATCAGCCCCAGCATTTT.